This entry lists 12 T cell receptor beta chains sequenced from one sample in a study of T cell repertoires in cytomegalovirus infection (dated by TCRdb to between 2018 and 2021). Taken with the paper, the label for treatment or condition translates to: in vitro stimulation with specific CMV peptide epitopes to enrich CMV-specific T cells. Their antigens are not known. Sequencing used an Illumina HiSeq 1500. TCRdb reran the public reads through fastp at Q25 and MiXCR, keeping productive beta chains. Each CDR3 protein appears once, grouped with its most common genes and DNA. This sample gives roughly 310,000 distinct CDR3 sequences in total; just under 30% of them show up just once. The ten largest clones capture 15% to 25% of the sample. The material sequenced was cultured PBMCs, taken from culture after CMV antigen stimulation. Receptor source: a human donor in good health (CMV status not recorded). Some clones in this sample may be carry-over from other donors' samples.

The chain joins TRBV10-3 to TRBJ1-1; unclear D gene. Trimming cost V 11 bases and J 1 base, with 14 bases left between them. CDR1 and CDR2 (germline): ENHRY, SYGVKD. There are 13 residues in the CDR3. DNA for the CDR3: TGTGCCGCCCGGACGGACCCGAACACTGAAGCTTTCTTT. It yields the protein CAARTDPNTEAFF.

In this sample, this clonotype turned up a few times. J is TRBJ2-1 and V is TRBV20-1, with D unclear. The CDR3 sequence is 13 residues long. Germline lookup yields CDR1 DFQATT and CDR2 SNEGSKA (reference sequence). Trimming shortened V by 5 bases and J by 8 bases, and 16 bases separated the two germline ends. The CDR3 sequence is CSAGRVVGHEQFF. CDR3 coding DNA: TGCAGTGCTGGCCGGGTAGTTGGCCATGAGCAGTTCTTC.

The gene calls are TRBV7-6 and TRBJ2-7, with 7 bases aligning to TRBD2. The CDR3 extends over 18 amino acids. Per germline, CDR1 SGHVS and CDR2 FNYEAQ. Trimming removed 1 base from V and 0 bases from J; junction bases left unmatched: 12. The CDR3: CASSLESGGGASSYEQYF. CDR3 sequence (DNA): TGTGCCAGCAGCTTAGAATCGGGCGGGGGAGCGAGCTCCTACGAGCAGTACTTC.

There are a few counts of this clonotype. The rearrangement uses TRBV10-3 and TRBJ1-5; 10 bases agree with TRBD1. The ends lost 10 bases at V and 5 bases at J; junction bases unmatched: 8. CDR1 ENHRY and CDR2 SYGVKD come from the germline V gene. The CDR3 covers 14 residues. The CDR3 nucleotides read TGTGCCACCGGGGGGACAGGGGAGGATCAGCCCCAGCATTTT. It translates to CATGGTGEDQPQHF.

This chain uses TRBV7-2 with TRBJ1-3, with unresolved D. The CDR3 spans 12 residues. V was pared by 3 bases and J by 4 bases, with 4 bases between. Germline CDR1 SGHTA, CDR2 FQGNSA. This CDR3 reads CASSLQGNTIYF. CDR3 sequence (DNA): TGTGCCAGCAGCTTGCAGGGAAACACCATATATTTT.

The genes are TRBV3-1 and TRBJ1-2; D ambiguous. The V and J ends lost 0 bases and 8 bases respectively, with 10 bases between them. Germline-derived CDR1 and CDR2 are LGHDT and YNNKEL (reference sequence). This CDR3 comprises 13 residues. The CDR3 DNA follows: TGTGCCAGCAGCCAAGATAATGGGTGGGGCTACACCTTC. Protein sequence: CASSQDNGWGYTF. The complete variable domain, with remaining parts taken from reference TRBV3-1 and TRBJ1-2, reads DTAVSQTPKYLVTQMGNDKSIKCEQNLGHDTMYWYKQDSKKFLKIMFSYNNKELIINETVPNRFSPKSPDKAHLNLHINSLELGDSAVYFCASSQDNGWGYTFGSGTRLTVV.

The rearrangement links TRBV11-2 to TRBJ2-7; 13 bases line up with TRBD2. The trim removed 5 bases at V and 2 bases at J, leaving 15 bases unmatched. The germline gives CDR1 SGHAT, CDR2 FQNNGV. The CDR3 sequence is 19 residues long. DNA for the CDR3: TGTGCCAGCAGCCACCTCGGCACTAGCGGGAGGGCTTCCCCCTACGAGCAGTACTTC. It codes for CASSHLGTSGRASPYEQYF.

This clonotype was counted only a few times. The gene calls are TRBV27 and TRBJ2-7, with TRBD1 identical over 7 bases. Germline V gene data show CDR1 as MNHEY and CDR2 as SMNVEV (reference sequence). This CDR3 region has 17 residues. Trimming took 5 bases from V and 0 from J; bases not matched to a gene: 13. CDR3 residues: CASSHRLGQDVSYEQYF. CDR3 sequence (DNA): TGTGCCAGCAGTCATAGACTTGGACAGGATGTCTCCTACGAGCAGTACTTC.

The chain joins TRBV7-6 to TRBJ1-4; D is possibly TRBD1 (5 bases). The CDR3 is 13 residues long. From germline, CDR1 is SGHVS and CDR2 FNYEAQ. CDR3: CATGVLYREKLFF. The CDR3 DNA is TGTGCTACGGGGGTCCTGTATCGAGAAAAACTGTTTTTT.

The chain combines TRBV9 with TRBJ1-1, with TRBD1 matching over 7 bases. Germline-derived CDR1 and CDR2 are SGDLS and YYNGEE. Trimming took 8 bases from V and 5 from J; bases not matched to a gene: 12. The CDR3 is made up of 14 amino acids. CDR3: CASGGGMERTEAFF. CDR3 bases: TGTGCCAGTGGAGGGGGCATGGAGAGGACTGAAGCTTTCTTT.

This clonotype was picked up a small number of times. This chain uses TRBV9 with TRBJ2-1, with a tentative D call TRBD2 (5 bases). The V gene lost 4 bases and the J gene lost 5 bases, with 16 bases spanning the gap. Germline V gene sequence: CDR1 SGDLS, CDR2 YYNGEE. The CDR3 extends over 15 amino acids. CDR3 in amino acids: CASSPPRAPDNEQFF. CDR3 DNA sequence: TGTGCCAGCAGCCCCCCGCGGGCCCCCGACAATGAGCAGTTCTTC.

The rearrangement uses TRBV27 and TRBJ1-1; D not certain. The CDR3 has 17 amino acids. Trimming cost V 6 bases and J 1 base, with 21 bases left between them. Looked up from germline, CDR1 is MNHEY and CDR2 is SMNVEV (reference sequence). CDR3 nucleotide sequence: TGTGCCAGCAGCCAAGGCTTTCTCCCAGGCCCGAACACTGAAGCTTTCTTT. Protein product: CASSQGFLPGPNTEAFF.